Each of the 28 T cell receptor beta chains below was sequenced from the same sample in a study of CD8 T cells in ankylosing spondylitis. One entry per CDR3 protein results from TCRdb running MiXCR on the 5' RACE reads. The data show about 240,000 distinct CDR3 sequences, roughly 8% seen once. Sequenced: blood, either unsorted or a sorted T cell fraction (not recorded which). The receptors come from a female donor with ankylosing spondylitis or in good health (not recorded which).

This clonotype was observed a handful of times. The J gene is TRBJ2-1, the V gene TRBV11-2, with D perhaps matching TRBD2 (6 bases). V was trimmed by 7 bases and J by 9 bases, leaving 10 bases between them. Germline assignment: CDR1 SGHAT and CDR2 FQNNGV. The CDR3 consists of 11 residues. CDR3 nucleotide sequence: TGTGCCAGCACCTTCGGGGGTGAGCAGTTCTTC. Translating gives CASTFGGEQFF.

As for this clonotype: An end of the junction differs from the germline gene, which may be a read error. The gene calls are TRBV20-1 and TRBJ2-3; 10 bases are shared with TRBD2. From germline, CDR1 is DFQATT and CDR2 SNEGSKA (reference sequence). The CDR3 is 18 residues long. This CDR3 reads CCARDVIAGGGDPDTQYF. CDR3 sequence (DNA): TGCTGTGCTAGAGATGTGATAGCGGGAGGAGGTGACCCGGATACGCAGTATTTT.

This clonotype has a count of ten or more. V usage is TRBV6-1 and J usage is TRBJ1-2; D call uncertain. The length of the CDR3 is 14 residues. V was pared by 2 bases and J by 3 bases, with 10 bases between. Germline values: CDR1 MNHNS, CDR2 SASEGT. CDR3 in amino acids: CASSERADYYGYTF. The DNA for the CDR3 is TGTGCCAGCAGTGAAAGAGCGGATTACTATGGCTACACCTTC.

This clonotype was detected ten times or more. This chain uses TRBV20-1 with TRBJ1-2; D is possibly TRBD1 (6 bases). The CDR3 consists of 15 residues. V dropped 0 bases and J dropped 6 bases, with 17 bases sitting between them. CDR1 and CDR2 (germline): DFQATT, SNEGSKA (reference sequence). This CDR3 reads CSARDRGTLYNGYTF. The CDR3 bases are TGCAGTGCTAGAGATAGGGGGACCCTTTACAATGGCTACACCTTC.

This clonotype was counted between two and nine times. The gene calls are TRBV13 and TRBJ2-7, with TRBD1 matching over 8 bases. Trimming at V came to 0 bases and at J to 6 bases, leaving 7 bases not matched to a gene. CDR1 PRHDT and CDR2 FYEKMQ come from the germline V gene (reference sequence). The CDR3 has 15 residues. The CDR3 loop reads CASSLGGQGSSEQYF. The CDR3 DNA follows: TGTGCCAGCAGCTTAGGAGGACAGGGATCCAGCGAGCAGTACTTC.

Ten or more counts support this clonotype. This chain uses TRBV29-1 with TRBJ1-5, with TRBD1 matching over 12 bases. The CDR3 sequence is 16 residues long. Trimming cost V 8 bases and J 2 bases; bases outside gene matches: 10. CDR1 is SQVTM, CDR2 ANQGSEA, per germline. CDR3 sequence: CSPGGQGAWGNQPQHF. The DNA for the CDR3 is TGCAGCCCTGGGGGACAGGGGGCTTGGGGCAATCAGCCCCAGCATTTT.

This clonotype showed up many times. The V gene is TRBV7-2, the J gene TRBJ2-6; the D is unclear. The CDR3 contains 15 residues. The V end was cut by 2 bases, the J end by 0 bases, with 5 bases between. Germline CDR1 and CDR2: SGHTA and FQGNSA. As DNA, the CDR3 is TGTGCCAGCAGCTTAATGATCTCTGGGGCCAACGTCCTGACTTTC. Translating gives CASSLMISGANVLTF.

This clonotype was seen at least ten times. V and J are TRBV7-8 and TRBJ2-3; maybe TRBD1 (6 bases). The CDR3 contains 16 residues. V shed 2 bases and J shed 2 bases, with 14 bases lying between them. Germline values: CDR1 SGHVS, CDR2 FQNEAQ. The CDR3 DNA is TGTGCCAGCAGCTTAATACGACAGGAGTACACAGATACGCAGTATTTT. It yields the protein CASSLIRQEYTDTQYF.

This clonotype was picked up many times. The V call is TRBV4-2, the J call TRBJ2-1; 8 bases line up with TRBD2. CDR3 length: 15 amino acids. Trimming took 0 bases from V and 6 from J; bases not matched to a gene: 4. CDR1 is LGHNA, CDR2 YNFKEQ, per germline. Here the CDR3 reads CASSQDLAGLNEQFF. The CDR3 DNA reads as TGTGCCAGCAGCCAAGACCTAGCGGGTCTCAATGAGCAGTTCTTC.

This clonotype was counted a few times. This chain links TRBV7-9 with TRBJ1-6; 8 bases are shared with TRBD1. V was clipped by 6 bases and J by 10 bases; unmatched bases: 8. The CDR3 runs to 14 residues. Germline V lookup: CDR1 SEHNR, CDR2 FQNEAQ (reference sequence). The CDR3 DNA reads TGTGCCAGCAGTTATGGACAGGGACGATCACCCCTCCACTTT. Protein sequence: CASSYGQGRSPLHF. Combining the CDR3 with reference TRBV7-9 and TRBJ1-6 gives the whole variable domain DTGVSQNPRHKITKRGQNVTFRCDPISEHNRLYWYRQTLGQGPEFLTYFQNEAQLEKSRLLSDRFSAERPKGSFSTLEIQRTEQGDSAMYLCASSYGQGRSPLHFGNGTRLTVT.

This clonotype was recorded many times. The chain combines TRBV12-5 with TRBJ2-5, with D possibly being TRBD1 or TRBD2 (5 bases each). V lost 6 bases to trimming and J lost 4 bases, with 9 bases between them. The CDR3 has 12 amino acids. The germline CDR1 and CDR2 sequences are LGHNT and FRNRAP. The CDR3 reads CASGGTSETQYF. CDR3 bases: TGTGCTAGTGGCGGGACGTCAGAGACCCAGTACTTC.

Many counts were recorded for this clonotype. V usage is TRBV20-1 and J usage is TRBJ2-5; a weak D match, TRBD2 (6 bases). Germline CDR1 DFQATT, CDR2 SNEGSKA (reference sequence). This CDR3 has 14 residues. V was pared by 2 bases and J by 5 bases, with 15 bases between. The CDR3 bases are TGCAGTGCTAGAACCCCCGGGAGTAGGGAGACCCAGTACTTC. Translated: CSARTPGSRETQYF.

The sample holds many counts of this clonotype. V gene TRBV20-1 combines with J gene TRBJ2-7; TRBD2 aligns across 7 bases. CDR1 is DFQATT and CDR2 is SNEGSKA in the germline V gene (reference sequence). The J segment lost 4 bases and the V segment lost 3 bases, leaving 15 bases of the junction unmatched. This CDR3 comprises 16 residues. CDR3 loop: CSASSGGGGEEYEQYF. CDR3 bases: TGCAGTGCTAGTTCGGGCGGGGGAGGAGAAGAGTACGAGCAGTACTTC.

The chain carries TRBV7-9 and TRBJ2-3, with TRBD2 as a possible D gene (6 bases). The CDR3 sequence is 14 residues long. Between the trimmed V and J ends, which lost 5 bases and 5 bases, there was a span of 14 bases. From germline, CDR1 is SEHNR and CDR2 FQNEAQ (reference sequence). CDR3 loop: CASSLGGGKDTQYF. CDR3 in DNA: TGTGCCAGCAGCCTGGGAGGAGGGAAAGATACGCAGTATTTT.

This clonotype was seen a few times. Possible read error: a much larger clone is one base away. V is TRBV2 and J is TRBJ2-3, with a tentative D call TRBD2 (5 bases). The CDR3 runs 13 residues. Germline V gene lookup returns CDR1 SNHLY and CDR2 FYNNEI. The ends were cut back, 6 bases at V and 1 base at J, with 8 bases in the middle. CDR3 coding DNA: TGTGCCAGCAGGGCGAGGGGCACAGATACGCAGTATTTT. Encoded protein: CASRARGTDTQYF.

This clonotype was recorded many times. The chain combines TRBV20-1 with TRBJ2-1; 8 bases map to TRBD2. The germline V gene encodes CDR1 DFQATT and CDR2 SNEGSKA (reference sequence). The CDR3 is 14 residues long. J gave up 1 base and V 5 bases, and 4 bases lay outside the gene matches. CDR3 residues: CSAVSGTSYNEQFF. The CDR3 nucleotides are TGCAGTGCTGTTAGCGGGACGTCCTACAATGAGCAGTTCTTC.

As for this clonotype: This may arise from a read error, as a much more abundant clone is one base away. The chain links TRBV20-1 to TRBJ2-2; 9 positions agree with TRBD2. Germline values: CDR1 DFQATT, CDR2 SNEGSKA (reference sequence). The length of the CDR3 is 15 residues. J was trimmed by 5 bases and V by 3 bases; bases with no gene match: 7. CDR3 amino acids: CSARVLAGGTGELFF. In nucleotides, the CDR3 is TGCAGTGCTAGGGTACTAGCGGGTGGGACCGGGGAGCTGTTTTTT.

This clonotype was seen repeatedly, ten times or more. This CDR3 reads CASSNQGKRGSYEQYF. CDR3 bases: TGTGCCAGCAGCAACCAAGGGAAAAGGGGCTCCTACGAGCAGTACTTC. The V call is TRBV7-8, the J call TRBJ2-7; D may be TRBD1 (5 bases). CDR1 and CDR2 from the germline V gene are SGHVS and FQNEAQ. The ends were cut back, 5 bases at V and 0 bases at J, with 17 bases in the middle. There are 16 residues in the CDR3.

This clonotype was seen many times. V gene TRBV27 combines with J gene TRBJ2-2, with D unresolved. Germline lookup yields CDR1 MNHEY and CDR2 SMNVEV (reference sequence). This CDR3 contains 15 residues. V dropped 1 base and J dropped 8 bases, with 14 bases sitting between them. The chain's CDR3 is CASSLLLVNGGELFF. As DNA, the CDR3 is TGTGCCAGCAGTTTATTATTAGTAAACGGGGGGGAGCTGTTTTTT.

The chain employs TRBV7-2 and TRBJ2-5; a weak D match, TRBD1 (5 bases). The length of the CDR3 is 14 residues. Per the germline V gene, CDR1 is SGHTA and CDR2 is FQGNSA. V was clipped by 4 bases and J by 4 bases, with 13 bases between them. In DNA, the CDR3 is TGTGCCAGCAGCTCCCGTCGGCAGGGAGAGACCCAGTACTTC. Its translation is CASSSRRQGETQYF.

This clonotype showed up many times. The rearrangement uses TRBV20-1 and TRBJ2-3; D could derive from TRBD1 or TRBD2 (6 bases each). With 6 bases removed from V and 3 bases from J, the gap between germline ends came to 13 bases. The V gene's germline CDR1 is DFQATT and CDR2 SNEGSKA (reference sequence). This CDR3 has 13 residues. The CDR3 DNA reads TGCAGTGCGGAGGGGGTGACGACAGATACGCAGTATTTT. It codes for CSAEGVTTDTQYF.

This clonotype was seen repeatedly, ten times or more. The chain carries TRBV27 and TRBJ1-2; tentatively, D is TRBD1 (5 bases). In germline, CDR1 is MNHEY, CDR2 SMNVEV (reference sequence). The CDR3 extends over 14 amino acids. Deletions cut 4 bases from V and 4 bases from J, with 13 bases between. The CDR3 DNA sequence: TGTGCCAGCAGTTCCCACAGGAACGGCTATGGCTACACCTTC. This gives the protein CASSSHRNGYGYTF.

The chain recombines TRBV19 with TRBJ2-7; tentative D call: TRBD2 (7 bases). Trimming cost V 7 bases and J 3 bases, with 13 bases left between them. The CDR3 is made up of 13 amino acids. Germline CDR1 is LNHDA and CDR2 is SQIVND (reference sequence). CDR3 sequence reads: CASKGGADYEQYF. The CDR3 DNA reads as TGTGCCAGTAAGGGGGGGGCAGACTACGAGCAGTACTTC.

At least ten counts were recorded for this clonotype. This chain connects TRBV25-1 to TRBJ2-7; D gene ambiguous. CDR3 size: 11 residues. Deletions cut 3 bases from V and 3 bases from J, with 3 bases between. Germline V gene lookup returns CDR1 MGHDK and CDR2 SYGVNS. DNA for the CDR3: TGTGCCAGCAGTGACAACTACGAGCAGTACTTC. It is translated as CASSDNYEQYF.

This chain joins TRBV5-6 and TRBJ2-7, with TRBD2 matching 12 bases. CDR1 SGHDT and CDR2 YYEEEE come from the germline V gene. V gave up 4 bases and J gave up 2 bases; unmatched junction bases: 4. This CDR3 comprises 15 residues. The CDR3 here is CASSRGLAGTYEQYF. CDR3 nucleotide sequence: TGTGCCAGCAGCCGTGGACTAGCGGGGACCTACGAGCAGTACTTC. The complete variable domain, with remaining parts taken from reference TRBV5-6 and TRBJ2-7, reads DAGVTQSPTHLIKTRGQQVTLRCSPKSGHDTVSWYQQALGQGPQFIFQYYEEEERQRGNFPDRFSGHQFPNYSSELNVNALLLGDSALYLCASSRGLAGTYEQYFGPGTRLTVT.

This clonotype has a count of ten or more. This chain links TRBV9 with TRBJ2-3; 7 bases are a match to TRBD1. V gave up 0 bases and J gave up 5 bases; unmatched junction bases: 6. Per germline, CDR1 SGDLS and CDR2 YYNGEE. The CDR3 covers 15 residues. The CDR3 nucleotides read TGTGCCAGCAGCGTAGGCCCGACAGGGTTAGATACGCAGTATTTT. It is translated as CASSVGPTGLDTQYF.

The chain has TRBV20-1 and TRBJ2-5, with 10 bases fitting TRBD2. The CDR3 covers 16 residues. With 0 bases clipped from V and 5 bases from J, the junction kept 9 bases outside the gene matches. Germline V gene data show CDR1 as DFQATT and CDR2 as SNEGSKA (reference sequence). The CDR3 protein is CSARDERTSGWETQYF. As DNA, the CDR3 is TGCAGTGCTAGAGATGAAAGGACTAGCGGATGGGAGACCCAGTACTTC.

A few counts support this clonotype. The rearrangement uses TRBV7-9 and TRBJ2-3; the match to TRBD1 covers 8 bases. CDR3 length: 17 residues. CDR1 is SEHNR, CDR2 FQNEAQ, per germline (reference sequence). Losses at the gene ends were 3 bases for V and 4 bases for J; bases not matched to a gene: 12. DNA of the CDR3: TGTGCCAGCAGCTTTACAAGGACAGGGATGGGGGCAGATACGCAGTATTTT. Its protein is CASSFTRTGMGADTQYF.